Listed here are 18 T cell receptor beta chains from one sample, sequenced in a study of blood T cell repertoires in COVID-19. Measured with immunoSEQ multiplex PCR; TCRdb has only the in-frame clones, and not every one. Of approximately 350,000 clones in the sample, 70% to 90% are singletons; the top ten hold under 4%. The sample taken for sequencing was peripheral blood. The origin of the receptors is a woman in her twenties or thirties with COVID-19, enrolled during active disease.

The chain has TRBV6-1 and TRBJ1-5, with TRBD1 matching 8 bases. This CDR3 contains 15 residues. Trimming removed 3 bases from V and 4 bases from J; junction bases left unmatched: 5. Germline assignment: CDR1 MNHNS and CDR2 SASEGT. The CDR3 DNA is TGTGCCAGCAGTGACGGCACAGGGGGAAATCAGCCCCAGCATTTT. It translates to CASSDGTGGNQPQHF.

As DNA, the CDR3 is TGTGCCAGCAGCGAGACACCGGGACTCTCCTACGAGCAGTACGTC. This translates into CASSETPGLSYEQYV. The V call is TRBV7-2, the J call TRBJ2-7; D might be TRBD2 (6 bases). Between the trimmed V and J ends, which lost 5 bases and 0 bases, there was a span of 14 bases. The CDR3 is 15 amino acids. Germline CDR1 and CDR2: SGHTA and FQGNSA.

The chain is built from TRBV6-1 and TRBJ2-1, with a possible D match to TRBD2 (6 bases). This CDR3 has 15 residues. The V end lost 0 bases, the J end lost 7 bases, and 13 bases lay between the germline ends. Germline loops: CDR1 MNHNS, CDR2 SASEGT. Here the CDR3 reads CASSEADRELNEQFF. The CDR3 coding sequence is TGTGCCAGCAGTGAAGCGGACCGGGAGCTGAATGAGCAGTTCTTC.

This chain links TRBV28 with TRBJ1-2; 7 nucleotides agree with TRBD1. The CDR3 has 14 residues. Trimming cost V 2 bases and J 7 bases; bases outside gene matches: 7. Germline values: CDR1 MDHEN, CDR2 SYDVKM. The CDR3 DNA sequence: TGTGCCAGCAGTTTAGTCGGGAGACAGGGTGGCTACACCTTC. It encodes CASSLVGRQGGYTF.

The chain joins TRBV6-5 to TRBJ1-4; 9 bases map to TRBD1. The ends lost 6 bases at V and 3 bases at J; junction bases unmatched: 5. There are 15 residues in the CDR3. Per germline, CDR1 MNHEY and CDR2 SVGAGI. The CDR3 coding sequence is TGTGCCAGCAGGAACAGGGGGCAGGCTAATGAAAAACTGTTTTTT. This gives the protein CASRNRGQANEKLFF.

The V gene is TRBV7-9, the J gene TRBJ2-1; 7 positions match TRBD1. The germline V gene has CDR1 SEHNR and CDR2 FQNEAQ (reference sequence). The V segment lost 8 bases and the J segment 3 bases; nucleotides outside the gene matches: 1. The CDR3 extends over 12 amino acids. CDR3 bases: TGTGCCAGCGGGGACAGCTACAATGAGCAGTTCTTC. Protein sequence: CASGDSYNEQFF.

The sample holds a few counts of this clone. The chain joins TRBV28 to TRBJ2-7; 9 bases match TRBD2. The junction had 12 bases not matched to a gene; V was cut back by 7 bases and J by 2 bases. Germline-derived CDR1 and CDR2 are MDHEN and SYDVKM. CDR3 length: 16 amino acids. CDR3 sequence reads: CASTPAGGGAAYEQYF. The CDR3 region has the DNA TGTGCCAGCACCCCGGCTGGCGGGGGGGCCGCCTACGAGCAGTACTTC.

This chain uses TRBV10-3 with TRBJ2-7, with TRBD1 matching over 7 bases. The germline gives CDR1 ENHRY, CDR2 SYGVKD. The CDR3 covers 13 residues. Trimming removed 6 bases from V and 1 base from J; junction bases left unmatched: 3. CDR3 nucleotide sequence: TGTGCCATCAGAGGGGGCGAATCCTACGAGCAGTACTTC. Translated: CAIRGGESYEQYF.

This clone came up a few times. The chain uses TRBV4-1 and TRBJ1-5; 8 nucleotides agree with TRBD1. CDR3 size: 18 residues. The trim removed 0 bases at V and 7 bases at J, leaving 14 bases unmatched. Germline V lookup: CDR1 MGHRA, CDR2 YSYEKL. The CDR3 sequence is CASSQEGRTTGVGQPQHF. In nucleotides, the CDR3 is TGCGCCAGCAGCCAAGAGGGTCGAACGACAGGGGTCGGGCAGCCCCAGCATTTT.

The genes are TRBV7-9 and TRBJ1-2; D unresolved. CDR3 size: 14 residues. V lost 5 bases and J 7 bases, leaving 17 bases between the germline ends. CDR1 and CDR2 (germline): SEHNR, FQNEAQ (reference sequence). CDR3: CASSRTADYGGYTF. DNA for the CDR3: TGTGCCAGCAGCCGGACGGCGGACTATGGTGGCTACACCTTC.

The rearrangement uses TRBV4-1 and TRBJ2-1, with TRBD2 identical over 7 bases. Germline assignment: CDR1 MGHRA and CDR2 YSYEKL. Trimming at V came to 2 bases and at J to 3 bases, leaving 7 bases not matched to a gene. The CDR3 has 16 residues. The CDR3 sequence: CASSQPWGDYYNEQFF. DNA for the CDR3: TGCGCCAGCAGCCAACCTTGGGGGGACTACTACAATGAGCAGTTCTTC.

This clone has a single count. V is TRBV11-2 and J is TRBJ2-1; 9 bases are a match to TRBD1. The CDR3 runs to 15 residues. The trim removed 3 bases at V and 3 bases at J, leaving 3 bases unmatched. Germline CDR1 is SGHAT and CDR2 is FQNNGV. The CDR3 nucleotides are TGTGCCAGCAGCTTTCGGACAGGGGACTACAATGAGCAGTTCTTC. Protein sequence: CASSFRTGDYNEQFF.

This rearrangement joins TRBV6-5 to TRBJ1-2; 7 bases agree with TRBD1. The V gene's germline CDR1 is MNHEY and CDR2 SVGAGI. This CDR3 comprises 15 residues. The junction had 15 bases not matched to a gene; V was cut back by 6 bases and J by 8 bases. For the CDR3, the DNA is TGTGCCAGCAGCCCCACCGGGAGGGGGCTGGGGGGCTACACCTTC. Its protein product is CASSPTGRGLGGYTF.

The chain uses TRBV14 and TRBJ2-3, with D perhaps matching TRBD2 (7 bases). CDR1 and CDR2 from the germline V gene are SGHDN and FVKESK. Trimming left V 0 bases short and J 5 bases short, with 18 bases between. This CDR3 is 17 amino acids long. The CDR3 nucleotides are TGTGCCAGCAGCCAAGACCTGTTTGCGGGGGCAATAGATACGCAGTATTTT. Translation gives CASSQDLFAGAIDTQYF.

This chain links TRBV11-2 with TRBJ2-3, with TRBD2 identical over 9 bases. Trimming at V came to 8 bases and at J to 4 bases, leaving 13 bases not matched to a gene. This CDR3 comprises 16 residues. The germline V gene encodes CDR1 SGHAT and CDR2 FQNNGV. CDR3 protein: CASVPGAGGPADTQYF. CDR3 sequence (DNA): TGTGCCAGCGTCCCGGGAGCGGGAGGACCCGCAGATACGCAGTATTTT.

This clone was seen more than once but under ten times. The J gene is TRBJ1-5, the V gene TRBV7-8; D remains unclear. Germline CDR1 is SGHVS and CDR2 is FQNEAQ. The V gene lost 1 base and the J gene lost 0 bases, with 4 bases spanning the gap. This CDR3 is built from 14 residues. CDR3 in DNA: TGTGCCAGCAGCTTAGACAGTAGCAATCAGCCCCAGCATTTT. Its protein product is CASSLDSSNQPQHF.

The gene calls are TRBV2 and TRBJ2-7, with D maybe TRBD1 (5 bases). Germline V gives CDR1 SNHLY, CDR2 FYNNEI. This CDR3 is 15 amino acids long. V lost 5 bases and J lost 2, with 16 bases in between. The CDR3 DNA is TGTGCCAGCAGTACCAGGCAGGGTAGAGCCTACGAGCAGTACTTC. Translating it yields CASSTRQGRAYEQYF.

The chain is built from TRBV14 and TRBJ1-1; the D gene is possibly TRBD1 (5 bases). The ends were cut back, 4 bases at V and 1 base at J, with 28 bases in the middle. The CDR3 loop spans 20 amino acids. The V gene's germline CDR1 is SGHDN and CDR2 FVKESK. The CDR3 reads CASSPNSPADSRVWNTEAFF. The CDR3 DNA sequence: TGTGCCAGCAGCCCCAATAGCCCGGCAGACTCCAGGGTATGGAACACTGAAGCTTTCTTT.